Below, 5 T cell receptor beta chains from the same sample are listed, as sequenced in a study of cytomegalovirus exposure and HLA in healthy donors. It was with 60 Vbeta and 13 Jbeta primers that the PCR ran. Clones were sequenced by immunoSEQ multiplex PCR, and TCRdb holds only the in-frame ones, with some missing. The sample includes 160,000 or so clones, approximately 72% of them seen just once. The sequencing sample was made of PBMCs. These receptors all come from a human donor in good health.

The chain recombines TRBV19 with TRBJ1-2, with a tentative D call TRBD1 (6 bases). The CDR3 has 15 residues. The germline CDR1 and CDR2 sequences are LNHDA and SQIVND (reference sequence). Trimming left V 4 bases short and J 0 bases short, with 12 bases between. This chain's CDR3 is CASSRSTGANYGYTF. CDR3 in DNA: TGTGCCAGTAGTAGATCGACAGGTGCTAACTATGGCTACACCTTC.

Details on this clone: Because the CDR3 is missing its conserved closing phenylalanine or tryptophan, this is likely a read error. V gene TRBV2 combines with J gene TRBJ2-7, with a weak D call TRBD1 (5 bases). Germline V gene lookup returns CDR1 SNHLY and CDR2 FYNNEI. The CDR3 loop spans 12 amino acids. Trimming pared 6 bases from V and 4 bases from J, leaving 10 bases between. The CDR3 region is CASRTDSYEQYL. CDR3 sequence (DNA): TGTGCCAGCAGGACCGACAGTTACGAGCAGTACCTC.

The rearrangement joins TRBV11-3 to TRBJ2-2; D is uncertain. The CDR3 has 13 amino acids. V was shortened by 5 bases and J by 1 base, with 5 bases between the two germline ends. Germline assignment: CDR1 SGHNT and CDR2 YENEEA. For the CDR3, the DNA is TGTGCCAGCAGCGGCAGGAACACCGGGGAGCTGTTTTTT. Translation: CASSGRNTGELFF.

In DNA, the CDR3 is TGTGCCAGCAGCGTAGAGGCGGCTAGCGGGGGGTTCGATACGCAGTATTTT. This gives the protein CASSVEAASGGFDTQYF. V and J are TRBV9 and TRBJ2-3; 11 bases fit TRBD2. CDR1 and CDR2 from the germline V gene are SGDLS and YYNGEE. With 0 bases clipped from V and 6 bases from J, the junction kept 9 bases outside the gene matches. CDR3 length: 17 amino acids.

The V call is TRBV19, the J call TRBJ1-1; D is ambiguous. Germline V gives CDR1 LNHDA, CDR2 SQIVND (reference sequence). The length of the CDR3 is 14 residues. V lost 6 bases, J lost 1 base, and 12 bases lay in between. This CDR3 reads CASSLQVQNTEAFF. CDR3 in DNA: TGTGCCAGTAGCCTCCAGGTACAGAACACTGAAGCTTTCTTT.